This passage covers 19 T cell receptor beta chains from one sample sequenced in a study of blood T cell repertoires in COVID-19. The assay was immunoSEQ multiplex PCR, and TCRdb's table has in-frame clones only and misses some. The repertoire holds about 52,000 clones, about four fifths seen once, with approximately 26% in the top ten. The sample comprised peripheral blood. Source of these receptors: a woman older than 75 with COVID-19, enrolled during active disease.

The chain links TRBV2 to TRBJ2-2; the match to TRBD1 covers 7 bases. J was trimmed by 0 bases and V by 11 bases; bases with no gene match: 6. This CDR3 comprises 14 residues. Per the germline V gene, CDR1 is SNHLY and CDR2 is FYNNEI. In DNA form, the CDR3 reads TGTGCCGTCCGGGACAGAACGAACACCGGGGAGCTGTTTTTT. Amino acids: CAVRDRTNTGELFF.

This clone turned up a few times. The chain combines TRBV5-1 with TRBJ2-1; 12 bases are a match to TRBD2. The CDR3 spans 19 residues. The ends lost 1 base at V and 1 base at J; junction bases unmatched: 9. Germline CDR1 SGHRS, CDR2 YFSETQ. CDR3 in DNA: TGCGCCAGCAGCTTGTTAGGTCTAGCGGGAGGGAGTTCCTACAATGAGCAGTTCTTC. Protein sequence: CASSLLGLAGGSSYNEQFF.

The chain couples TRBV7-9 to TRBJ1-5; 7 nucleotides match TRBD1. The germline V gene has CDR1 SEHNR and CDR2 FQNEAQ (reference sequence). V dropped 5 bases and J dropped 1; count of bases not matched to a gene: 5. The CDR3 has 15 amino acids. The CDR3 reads CASSRQGNSNQPQHF. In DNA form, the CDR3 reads TGTGCCAGCAGCCGACAGGGTAACAGCAATCAGCCCCAGCATTTT. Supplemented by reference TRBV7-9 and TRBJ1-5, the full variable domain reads DTGVSQNPRHKITKRGQNVTFRCDPISEHNRLYWYRQTLGQGPEFLTYFQNEAQLEKSRLLSDRFSAERPKGSFSTLEIQRTEQGDSAMYLCASSRQGNSNQPQHFGDGTRLSIL.

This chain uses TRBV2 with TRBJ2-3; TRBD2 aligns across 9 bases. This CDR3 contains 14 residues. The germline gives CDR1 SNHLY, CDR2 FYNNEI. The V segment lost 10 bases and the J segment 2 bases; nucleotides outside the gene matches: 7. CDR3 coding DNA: TGTGCCATCCGACTAGCGGATTCCACAGATACGCAGTATTTT. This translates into CAIRLADSTDTQYF. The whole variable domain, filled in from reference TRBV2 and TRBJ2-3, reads EPEVTQTPSHQVTQMGQEVILRCVPISNHLYFYWYRQILGQKVEFLVSFYNNEISEKSEIFDDQFSVERPDGSNFTLKIRSTKLEDSAMYFCAIRLADSTDTQYFGPGTRLTVL.

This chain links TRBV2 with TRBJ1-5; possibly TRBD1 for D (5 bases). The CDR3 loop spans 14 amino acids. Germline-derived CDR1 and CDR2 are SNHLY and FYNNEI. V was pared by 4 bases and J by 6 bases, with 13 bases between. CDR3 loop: CASSVGQGPQPQHF. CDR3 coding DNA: TGTGCCAGCAGTGTAGGGCAGGGTCCTCAGCCCCAGCATTTT.

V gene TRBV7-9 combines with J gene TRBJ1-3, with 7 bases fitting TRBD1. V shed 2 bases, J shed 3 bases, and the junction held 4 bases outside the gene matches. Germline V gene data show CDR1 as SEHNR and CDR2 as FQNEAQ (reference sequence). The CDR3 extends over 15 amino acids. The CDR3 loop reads CASSLLQGNGNTIYF. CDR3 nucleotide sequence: TGTGCCAGCAGCTTACTACAGGGGAATGGAAACACCATATATTTT. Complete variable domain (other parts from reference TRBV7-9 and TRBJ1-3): DTGVSQNPRHKITKRGQNVTFRCDPISEHNRLYWYRQTLGQGPEFLTYFQNEAQLEKSRLLSDRFSAERPKGSFSTLEIQRTEQGDSAMYLCASSLLQGNGNTIYFGEGSWLTVV.

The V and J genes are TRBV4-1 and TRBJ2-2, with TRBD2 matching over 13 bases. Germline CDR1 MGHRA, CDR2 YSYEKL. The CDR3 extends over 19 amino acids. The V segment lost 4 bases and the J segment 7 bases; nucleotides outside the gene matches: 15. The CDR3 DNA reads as TGCGCCAGCAGCCGCAAACTAGCGGGAGGGCCTCGGGCGGGCGGGGAGCTGTTTTTT. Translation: CASSRKLAGGPRAGGELFF.

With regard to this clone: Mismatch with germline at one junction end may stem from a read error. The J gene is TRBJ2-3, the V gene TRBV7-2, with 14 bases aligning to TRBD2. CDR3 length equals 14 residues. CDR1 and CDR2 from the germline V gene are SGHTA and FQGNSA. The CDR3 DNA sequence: TGTGCCAGCAGCCCAGGGACTAGCGGGAGCCCAGTACATTTT. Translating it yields CASSPGTSGSPVHF.

The CDR3 region is CASSPPTGRAKAYNEQFF. The CDR3 DNA follows: TGTGCCAGCTCACCTCCAACCGGAAGAGCGAAAGCCTACAATGAGCAGTTCTTC. The V gene is TRBV18, the J gene TRBJ2-1; no definite D call. Trimming pared 3 bases from V and 2 bases from J, leaving 20 bases between. CDR1 and CDR2 (germline): KGHSH, LQKENI. The CDR3 spans 18 residues.

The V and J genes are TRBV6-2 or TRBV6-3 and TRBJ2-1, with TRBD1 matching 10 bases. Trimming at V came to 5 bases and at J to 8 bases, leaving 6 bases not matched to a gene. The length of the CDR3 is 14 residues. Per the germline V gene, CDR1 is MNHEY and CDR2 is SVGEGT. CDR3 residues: CASSAGTGVHEQFF. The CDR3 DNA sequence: TGTGCCAGCAGTGCCGGGACAGGGGTTCATGAGCAGTTCTTC.

The CDR3: CASSPTGGHEQYF. CDR3 in DNA: TGTGCCAGCAGCCCAACAGGGGGCCACGAGCAGTACTTC. The chain combines TRBV11-2 with TRBJ2-7; 9 bases line up with TRBD1. The V segment lost 5 bases and the J segment 5 bases; nucleotides outside the gene matches: 4. CDR1 and CDR2 (germline): SGHAT, FQNNGV. The CDR3 has 13 residues.

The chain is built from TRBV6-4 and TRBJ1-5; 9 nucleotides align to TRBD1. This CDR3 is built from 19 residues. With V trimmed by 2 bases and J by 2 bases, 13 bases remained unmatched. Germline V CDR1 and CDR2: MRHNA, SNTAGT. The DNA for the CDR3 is TGTGCCAGCAGTGACCCACGGGGGACAGGGACTGTCGGCAATCAGCCCCAGCATTTT. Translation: CASSDPRGTGTVGNQPQHF.

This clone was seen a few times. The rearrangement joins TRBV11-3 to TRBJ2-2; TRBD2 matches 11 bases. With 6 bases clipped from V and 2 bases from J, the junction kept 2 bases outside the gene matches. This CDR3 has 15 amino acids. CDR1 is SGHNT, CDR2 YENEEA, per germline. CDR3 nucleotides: TGTGCCAGCAGGCTAGCGGGAGGAAACACCGGGGAGCTGTTTTTT. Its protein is CASRLAGGNTGELFF.

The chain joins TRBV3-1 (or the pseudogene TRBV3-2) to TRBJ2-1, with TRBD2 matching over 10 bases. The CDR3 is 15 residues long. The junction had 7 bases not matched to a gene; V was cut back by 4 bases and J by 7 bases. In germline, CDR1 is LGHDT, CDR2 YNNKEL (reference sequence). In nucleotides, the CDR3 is TGTGCCAGCAGCCGACCGGGACTAGCGTGGAATGAGCAGTTCTTC. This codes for CASSRPGLAWNEQFF.

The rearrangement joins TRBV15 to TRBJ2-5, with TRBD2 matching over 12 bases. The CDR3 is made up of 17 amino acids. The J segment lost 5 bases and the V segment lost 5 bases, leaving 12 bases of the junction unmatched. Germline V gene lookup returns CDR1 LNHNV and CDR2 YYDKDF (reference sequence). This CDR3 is CATSLGGLAGLGETQYF. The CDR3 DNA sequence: TGTGCCACCAGCTTAGGCGGACTAGCGGGGCTGGGGGAGACCCAGTACTTC.

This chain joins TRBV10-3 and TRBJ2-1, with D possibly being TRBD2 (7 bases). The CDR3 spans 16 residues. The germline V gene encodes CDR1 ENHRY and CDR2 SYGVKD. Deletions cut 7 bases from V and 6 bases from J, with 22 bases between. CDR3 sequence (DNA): TGTGCCATCAATTCGAGGGGGGGCGAGGCCCCCAATGAGCAGTTCTTC. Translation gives CAINSRGGEAPNEQFF.

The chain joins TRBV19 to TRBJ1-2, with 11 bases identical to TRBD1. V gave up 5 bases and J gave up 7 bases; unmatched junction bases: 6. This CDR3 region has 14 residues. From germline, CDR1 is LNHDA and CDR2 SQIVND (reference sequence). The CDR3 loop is CASSWTGGHSGYTF. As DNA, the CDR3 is TGTGCCAGTAGTTGGACAGGGGGCCACTCTGGCTACACCTTC.

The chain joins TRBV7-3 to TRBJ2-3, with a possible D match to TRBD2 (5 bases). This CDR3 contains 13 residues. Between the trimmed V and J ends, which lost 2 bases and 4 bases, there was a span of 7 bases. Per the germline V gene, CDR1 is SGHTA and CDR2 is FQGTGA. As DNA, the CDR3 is TGTGCCAGCAGCTTAGACGGGGCAGATACGCAGTATTTT. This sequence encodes CASSLDGADTQYF. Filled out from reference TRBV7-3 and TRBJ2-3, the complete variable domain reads GAGVSQTPSNKVTEKGKYVELRCDPISGHTALYWYRQSLGQGPEFLIYFQGTGAADDSGLPNDRFFAVRPEGSVSTLKIQRTERGDSAVYLCASSLDGADTQYFGPGTRLTVL.

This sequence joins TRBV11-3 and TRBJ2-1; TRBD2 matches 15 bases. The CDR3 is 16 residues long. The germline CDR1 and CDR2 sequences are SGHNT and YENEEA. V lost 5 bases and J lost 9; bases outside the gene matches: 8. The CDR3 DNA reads TGTGCCAGCAGCCAAAGGACTAGCGGGAGGGCCATTGAGCAGTTCTTC. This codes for CASSQRTSGRAIEQFF.